Here is one T cell receptor beta chain with its context. With V trimmed by 5 bases and J by 2 bases, 4 bases remained unmatched. CDR3 length equals 14 residues. Per the germline V gene, CDR1 is SGHVS and CDR2 is FNYEAQ. Only in-frame clones appear in the TCRdb table, and some are missing; sequencing was by immunoSEQ multiplex PCR. The data contain 120,000 or so clones, roughly 87% of them seen just once; the ten biggest clones take up roughly 1.5%. The sample belongs to a study of T cell responses to AZD1222 COVID-19 vaccine. The clonotype originates from an adult in good health. The specimen was peripheral blood, collected on day 0 of AZD1222 vaccination. V and J are TRBV7-6 and TRBJ1-2; the match to TRBD1 covers 8 bases. CDR3 in amino acids: CASSPGQDNYGYTF. The CDR3 DNA is TGTGCCAGCAGCCCGGGACAGGACAACTATGGCTACACCTTC.